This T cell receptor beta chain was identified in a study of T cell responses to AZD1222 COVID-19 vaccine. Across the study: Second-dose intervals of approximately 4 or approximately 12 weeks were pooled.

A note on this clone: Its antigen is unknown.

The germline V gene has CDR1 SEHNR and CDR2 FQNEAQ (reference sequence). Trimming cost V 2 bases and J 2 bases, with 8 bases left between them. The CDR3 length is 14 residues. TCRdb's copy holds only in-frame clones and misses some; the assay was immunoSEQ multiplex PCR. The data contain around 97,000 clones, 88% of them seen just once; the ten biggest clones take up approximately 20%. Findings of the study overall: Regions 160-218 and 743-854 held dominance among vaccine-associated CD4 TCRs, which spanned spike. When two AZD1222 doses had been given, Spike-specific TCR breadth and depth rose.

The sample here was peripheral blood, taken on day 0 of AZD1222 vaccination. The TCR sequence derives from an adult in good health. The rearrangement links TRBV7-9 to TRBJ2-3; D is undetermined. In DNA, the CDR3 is TGTGCCAGCAGCTTAACTGGGATCACAGATACGCAGTATTTT. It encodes CASSLTGITDTQYF.